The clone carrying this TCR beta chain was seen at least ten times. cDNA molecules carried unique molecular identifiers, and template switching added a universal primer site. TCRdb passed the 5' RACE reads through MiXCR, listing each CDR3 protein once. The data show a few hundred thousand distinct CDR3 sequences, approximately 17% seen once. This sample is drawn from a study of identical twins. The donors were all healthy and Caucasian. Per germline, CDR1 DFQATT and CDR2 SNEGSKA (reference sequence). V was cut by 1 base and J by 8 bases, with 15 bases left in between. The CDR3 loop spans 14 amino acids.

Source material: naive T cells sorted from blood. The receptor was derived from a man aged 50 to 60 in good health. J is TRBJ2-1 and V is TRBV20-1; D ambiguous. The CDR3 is CSARGASYYHEQFF. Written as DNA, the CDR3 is TGCAGTGCTAGAGGGGCTAGTTATTATCATGAGCAGTTCTTC.